Each of the 4 T cell receptor beta chains below was sequenced from the same sample in a study of T cells in Graves' hyperthyroidism and ophthalmopathy. The source material, RNA transcripts, was used to amplify TCR beta CDR3 regions. The study used the HTBI primer set for a first-round RT-PCR of the TCR CDR3. Via MiXCR, TCRdb re-called the multiplex PCR reads, giving one row per CDR3 protein. The sample consists of 550,000 to 600,000 distinct CDR3 sequences, 12% to 15% of them appearing once. Sequenced material: blood. The receptors shown here come from a young woman with Graves' ophthalmopathy.

This clonotype was picked up many times. The chain uses TRBV6-2 or TRBV6-3 and TRBJ1-1, with a possible D match to TRBD1 (5 bases). Germline V lookup: CDR1 MNHEY, CDR2 SVGEGT. The CDR3 is 14 residues long. Trimming took 2 bases from V and 3 from J, leaving 10 bases between them. The CDR3 loop reads CASSYRQGDTEAFF. The CDR3 DNA reads TGTGCCAGCAGTTACAGGCAGGGAGACACTGAAGCTTTCTTT.

This clonotype was counted at least ten times. The rearrangement joins TRBV6-2 or TRBV6-3 to TRBJ2-1, with D unclear. This CDR3 is built from 12 residues. Germline CDR1 is MNHEY and CDR2 is SVGEGT. V lost 6 bases and J lost 4, with 7 bases in between. The CDR3 loop reads CASRSLYNEQFF. The CDR3 region has the DNA TGTGCCAGCAGGTCACTTTACAATGAGCAGTTCTTC.

This clonotype has a handful of counts. The chain is built from TRBV28 and TRBJ1-1; tentative D call: TRBD1 (6 bases). The CDR3 is made up of 15 amino acids. CDR1 is MDHEN and CDR2 is SYDVKM in the germline V gene. Trimming cost V 5 bases and J 0 bases, with 13 bases left between them. The CDR3 DNA follows: TGTGCCAGCAGTCAGGGGTACACCATGAACACTGAAGCTTTCTTT. Translated: CASSQGYTMNTEAFF.

This clonotype was seen repeatedly, ten times or more. The DNA of the CDR3 is TGTGCCAGCAGGAGGACCGGGACACCGAACACCGGGGAGCTGTTTTTT. Protein product: CASRRTGTPNTGELFF. This rearrangement joins TRBV6-1 to TRBJ2-2; tentative D call: TRBD1 (6 bases). CDR3 length: 16 amino acids. In germline, CDR1 is MNHNS, CDR2 SASEGT. The V and J ends lost 6 bases and 0 bases respectively, with 14 bases between them.